What follows are 7 T cell receptor beta chains derived from one specimen sequenced in a study of shared clonotypes between healthy human individuals. Selected positively for CCR7 and CD45RO-negative, naive CD8 cells excluded terminally differentiated effector memory CD45RA+ cells. Measured with immunoSEQ multiplex PCR; TCRdb has only the in-frame clones, and not every one. The table includes more than 500,000 clones, 85% to 95% detected once. Sequenced sample: naive CD8+ T cells sorted from blood. Receptors originate from a woman aged 25 to 45 in good health.

The chain employs TRBV7-8 and TRBJ2-1, with 9 bases matching TRBD2. Germline V lookup: CDR1 SGHVS, CDR2 FQNEAQ. The V and J ends lost 2 bases and 5 bases, in that order; junction bases with no gene match: 13. The CDR3 spans 18 residues. The CDR3 protein is CASSLRYYSGSGDNEQFF. For the CDR3, the DNA is TGTGCCAGCAGCTTACGGTATTATAGCGGGAGTGGCGACAATGAGCAGTTCTTC.

The chain uses TRBV29-1 and TRBJ2-5; a weak D match, TRBD1 (6 bases). V lost 4 bases, J lost 4 bases, and 13 bases lay in between. The CDR3 spans 13 residues. CDR1 SQVTM and CDR2 ANQGSEA come from the germline V gene. CDR3 in amino acids: CSVVWARGETQYF. The CDR3 DNA reads TGCAGCGTTGTTTGGGCCAGGGGAGAGACCCAGTACTTC.

Of note for this clone: The sample carries other DNA sequences with the same CDR3. The chain employs TRBV27 and TRBJ2-7; 8 bases map to TRBD2. V shed 2 bases, J shed 4 bases, and the junction held 4 bases outside the gene matches. The CDR3 runs to 14 residues. Germline CDR1 reads MNHEY; CDR2 reads SMNVEV (reference sequence). The CDR3 DNA follows: TGTGCCAGCAGTTTAGCGGGAGGTTTTTACGAGCAGTACTTC. Translated, it gives CASSLAGGFYEQYF.

V is TRBV4-1 and J is TRBJ1-2; 7 nucleotides match TRBD1. The J segment lost 7 bases and the V segment lost 2 bases, leaving 7 bases of the junction unmatched. The CDR3 is 14 residues long. Germline V CDR1 and CDR2: MGHRA, YSYEKL. CDR3 coding DNA: TGCGCCAGCAGCCAAAGGACAGGAGGCGGTGGCTACACCTTC. As protein: CASSQRTGGGGYTF.

The V call is TRBV27, the J call TRBJ2-7; D unresolved. Per the germline V gene, CDR1 is MNHEY and CDR2 is SMNVEV (reference sequence). This CDR3 is 13 amino acids long. V was pared by 6 bases and J by 0 bases, with 9 bases between. The CDR3 DNA reads TGTGCCAGCAGAATGGCCCTCTCCTACGAGCAGTACTTC. As protein: CASRMALSYEQYF.

The gene calls are TRBV19 and TRBJ1-3; D remains unclear. Per germline, CDR1 LNHDA and CDR2 SQIVND (reference sequence). The CDR3 contains 18 residues. Trimming took 2 bases from V and 0 from J, leaving 17 bases between them. The CDR3 DNA follows: TGTGCCAGTAGTATAACAGCCGCTGACGTACACTCTGGAAACACCATATATTTT. This codes for CASSITAADVHSGNTIYF.

The chain joins TRBV15 to TRBJ1-1; tentative D call: TRBD1 (5 bases). Germline V gene sequence: CDR1 LNHNV, CDR2 YYDKDF (reference sequence). This CDR3 has 16 residues. Trimming removed 1 base at V and 0 bases at J, with 12 bases between. The CDR3 protein is CATSRGEGTLNTEAFF. The DNA of the CDR3 is TGTGCCACCAGCAGAGGGGAGGGGACTCTGAACACTGAAGCTTTCTTT.